This T cell receptor (beta chain) was recorded in a study of blood T cell repertoires in COVID-19. Overall study context: Sites in the United States, Italy and Spain provided acute and convalescent COVID-19 samples. Nucleic acid was either cDNA or gDNA, and it came from T cells, B-cell-depleted T cells, or PBMCs.

Seattle-derived patients entered the study during active infection and were followed longitudinally. In the original workflow: Amplification of reference gene primers was used by the study to estimate nucleated cell counts. The repertoire was sequenced with immunoSEQ multiplex PCR; TCRdb's copy has only in-frame clones and lacks some. V and J calls and clone size are as listed in that table; D and trimming were resolved from the DNA. Of over 200,000 clones detected, about 91% appear once; the ten largest clones hold 2% to 3%. This clonotype was sampled from a person aged 18 to 30 with COVID-19, enrolled during active disease. The sample comprised peripheral blood.

The CDR3 DNA is TGTGCCAGCAGCTCTACTAGCACAGATACGCAGTATTTT. It translates to CASSSTSTDTQYF. J is TRBJ2-3 and V is TRBV5-4; D unresolved. V lost 3 bases and J 0 bases, leaving 5 bases between the germline ends. This CDR3 region has 13 residues. The V gene's germline CDR1 is SGHNT and CDR2 YYREEE (reference sequence).